Described below is a single T cell receptor beta chain sequence and its context. The source of the sample is a study of blood T cell repertoires in COVID-19. Profiling relied on immunoSEQ multiplex PCR, and the TCRdb table lists in-frame clones only, not all of them. This sample has hundreds of thousands of clones; approximately 91% occur once, and the top ten carry 4.5% to 6.5%. Participant-given clinical history determined each cohort assignment. The sequenced sample consisted of PBMCs or T cells enriched from blood (not recorded which). The sequence was collected from a man aged 60 to 69 who had recovered from COVID-19.

CDR3 sequence reads: CASTRQGLREPGYTF. The DNA for the CDR3 is TGTGCCAGCACCAGACAGGGGTTAAGGGAGCCTGGCTACACCTTC. The chain has TRBV2 and TRBJ1-2; the match to TRBD1 covers 8 bases. Germline CDR1 reads SNHLY; CDR2 reads FYNNEI. The CDR3 consists of 15 residues. J lost 7 bases, V lost 7 bases, and 14 bases had no gene match.